A selection of T cell receptor beta chains follows, all from one sample in a study of cytomegalovirus exposure and HLA in healthy donors. The repertoire was sequenced with immunoSEQ multiplex PCR; TCRdb's copy has only in-frame clones and lacks some. The sample includes about 120,000 clones, around three quarters of them seen just once. Sequencing used PBMCs. The receptor set was obtained from a man aged 30 to 45 in good health and CMV-seronegative. CDR3s include the opening cysteine and the closing phenylalanine or tryptophan. A D gene is named only where the DNA matches it firmly. Clone size is stated in some rows and not others, as once, few, many or a class when expanded.

TRBV12-5	.	TRBJ2-7	TRBD2	CASGLINVMTSGNYEQYF	TGTGCTAGTGGTTTGATTAACGTAATGACTAGCGGGAACTACGAGCAGTACTTC
TRBV4-1	.	TRBJ2-5	TRBD2	CASSQVFLRAGVTETQYF	TGCGCCAGCAGCCAAGTGTTTTTAAGAGCGGGAGTGACAGAGACCCAGTACTTC
TRBV4-3	.	TRBJ2-2	TRBD1	CASSQYRGNTGELFF	TGCGCCAGCAGCCAGTACAGGGGGAACACCGGGGAGCTGTTTTTT
TRBV28	once	TRBJ2-7	TRBD1	CASSYRGALTYEQYF	TGTGCCAGCAGCTACAGGGGCGCCTTGACCTACGAGCAGTACTTC
TRBV6-1	.	TRBJ2-1	TRBD1	CASSAGTEYNEQFF	TGTGCCAGCAGCGCCGGGACAGAGTACAATGAGCAGTTCTTC
TRBV5-1	.	TRBJ1-2	TRBD1	CASSYLMTGDYGYPF	TGCGCCAGCAGCTACCTCATGACAGGGGACTATGGCTACCCCTTC
TRBV5-1	.	TRBJ1-4	TRBD1	CASSPGQPTTNEKLFF	TGCGCCAGCAGCCCGGGACAGCCAACAACTAATGAAAAACTGTTTTTT
TRBV19	.	TRBJ2-6	.	CASSTPGGAFLSGANVLTF	TGTGCCAGTAGTACCCCCGGGGGTGCCTTCCTATCTGGGGCCAACGTCCTGACTTTC
TRBV19	.	TRBJ1-5	TRBD1	CASSNPRGDSNQPQHF	TGTGCCAGTAGTAATCCCAGGGGGGATAGCAATCAGCCCCAGCATTTT
TRBV5-4	.	TRBJ2-7	TRBD2	CASSLTSGRGEQYF	TGTGCCAGCAGCTTGACTAGCGGGAGGGGCGAGCAGTACTTC
TRBV25-1	.	TRBJ2-7	TRBD1	CASSDIIRDRYEQYF	TGTGCCAGCAGTGATATCATACGGGACAGATACGAGCAGTACTTC
TRBV11-3	.	TRBJ2-1	.	CASSSYGAYNEQFF	TGTGCCAGCAGCTCATACGGAGCCTACAATGAGCAGTTCTTC
TRBV11-2	.	TRBJ2-2	TRBD2	CASSLLAGGVTGELFF	TGTGCCAGCAGCCTGTTAGCGGGAGGCGTTACCGGGGAGCTGTTTTTT
TRBV2	.	TRBJ2-7	TRBD2	CASKRGAEQYF	TGTGCCAGCAAGCGGGGGGCCGAGCAGTACTTC
TRBV6-4	.	TRBJ2-1	TRBD2	CASSDSGLAGHNEQFF	TGTGCCAGCAGTGACTCGGGACTAGCGGGCCACAATGAGCAGTTCTTC
TRBV5-1	.	TRBJ2-2	TRBD1	CASSTNPGQGDTGELFF	TGCGCCAGCAGCACTAATCCGGGACAGGGGGACACCGGGGAGCTGTTTTTT
TRBV6-1	.	TRBJ1-5	TRBD1	CASSARTGSGQPQHF	TGTGCCAGCAGTGCCCGGACAGGCTCGGGTCAGCCCCAGCATTTT
TRBV4-3	.	TRBJ2-1	TRBD2	CASSQGTSGRATEQFF	TGCGCCAGCAGCCAAGGAACTAGCGGGAGGGCCACTGAGCAGTTCTTC
TRBV28	.	TRBJ2-7	TRBD2	CASSSPGLGYEQYF	TGTGCCAGCAGTTCGCCGGGACTAGGCTACGAGCAGTACTTC
TRBV5-4	.	TRBJ1-2	.	CASSSLAGGGYGYPF	TGTGCCAGCAGCTCGTTGGCCGGGGGAGGCTATGGCTACCCCTTC
TRBV2	.	TRBJ2-7	.	CASSEVHQDLRSGEQYF	TGTGCCAGCAGTGAAGTCCATCAGGACTTGCGATCGGGGGAGCAGTACTTC
TRBV10-1	once	TRBJ2-1	TRBD1	CASSLQTGVDEQFF	TGCGCCAGCAGCTTACAAACAGGGGTGGATGAGCAGTTCTTC
TRBV5-1	.	TRBJ2-5	TRBD2	CASSLGSGRSETQYF	TGCGCCAGCAGCTTGGGAAGCGGGAGATCAGAGACCCAGTACTTC
TRBV4-3	.	TRBJ2-7	.	CASSQGGAVSYEQYF	TGCGCCAGCAGCCAAGGGGGCGCTGTCTCCTACGAGCAGTACTTC
TRBV5-6	few	TRBJ2-3	.	CASSHRRTAFPDTQYF	TGTGCCAGCAGCCACCGACGGACAGCATTCCCAGATACGCAGTATTTT
TRBV15	once	TRBJ2-1	TRBD1	CATRRGRISYNEQFF	TGTGCCACCAGGAGGGGGCGGATCTCCTACAATGAGCAGTTCTTC
TRBV10-1	.	TRBJ1-1	.	CASSDRGEAEAFF	TGCGCCAGCAGTGACAGGGGAGAGGCTGAAGCTTTCTTT
TRBV10-3	.	TRBJ2-3	TRBD2	CAISGSGAGTDTQYF	TGTGCCATCAGCGGTAGCGGGGCGGGAACAGATACGCAGTATTTT